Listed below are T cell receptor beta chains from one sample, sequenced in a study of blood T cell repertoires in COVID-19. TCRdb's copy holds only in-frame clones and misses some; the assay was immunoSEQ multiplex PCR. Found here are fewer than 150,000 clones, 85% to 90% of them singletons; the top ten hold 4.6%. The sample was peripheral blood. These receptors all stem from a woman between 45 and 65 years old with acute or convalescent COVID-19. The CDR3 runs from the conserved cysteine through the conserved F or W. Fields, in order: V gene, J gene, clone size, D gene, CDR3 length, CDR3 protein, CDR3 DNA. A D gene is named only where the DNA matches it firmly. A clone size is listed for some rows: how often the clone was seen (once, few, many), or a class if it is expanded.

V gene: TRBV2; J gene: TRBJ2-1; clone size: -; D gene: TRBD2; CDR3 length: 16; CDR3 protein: CASSALGLALELEQFF; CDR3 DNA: TGTGCCAGCAGTGCCCTCGGACTAGCGTTAGAACTTGAGCAGTTCTTC
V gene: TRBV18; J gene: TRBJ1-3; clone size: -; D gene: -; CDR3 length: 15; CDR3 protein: CASSDQRGSGNTIYF; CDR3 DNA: TGTGCCAGCTCAGACCAGCGGGGCTCTGGAAACACCATATATTTT
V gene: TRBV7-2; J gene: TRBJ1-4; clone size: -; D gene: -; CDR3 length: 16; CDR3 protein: CASSPGQTIGGEKLFF; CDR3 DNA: TGTGCCAGCAGCCCCGGACAGACGATAGGAGGTGAAAAACTGTTTTTT
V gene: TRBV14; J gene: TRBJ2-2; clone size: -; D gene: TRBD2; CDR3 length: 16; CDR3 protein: CASSHLLAGDTGELFF; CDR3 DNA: TGTGCCAGCAGCCACCTCCTAGCGGGAGACACCGGGGAGCTGTTTTTT
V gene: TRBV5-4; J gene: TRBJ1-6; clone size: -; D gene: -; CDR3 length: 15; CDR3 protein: CASSFQGSGNSPLHF; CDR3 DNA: TGTGCCAGCAGCTTTCAGGGGAGTGGGAATTCACCCCTCCACTTT
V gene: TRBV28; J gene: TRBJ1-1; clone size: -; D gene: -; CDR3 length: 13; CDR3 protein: CASSLLANTEAFF; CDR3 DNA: TGTGCCAGCAGTTTATTAGCGAACACTGAAGCTTTCTTT
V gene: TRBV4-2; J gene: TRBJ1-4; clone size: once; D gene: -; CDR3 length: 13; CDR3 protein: CASSQSLNEKLFF; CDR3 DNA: TGTGCCAGCAGCCAATCTTTAAATGAAAAACTGTTTTTT
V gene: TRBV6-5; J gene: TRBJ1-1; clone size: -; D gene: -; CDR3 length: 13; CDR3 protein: CACGIDRNTEAFF; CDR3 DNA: TGTGCCTGCGGAATAGACAGGAACACTGAAGCTTTCTTT
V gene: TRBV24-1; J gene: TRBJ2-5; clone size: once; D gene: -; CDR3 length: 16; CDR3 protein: CATSFGGVGGTETQYF; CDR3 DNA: TGTGCCACCAGTTTCGGAGGTGTTGGGGGGACAGAGACCCAGTACTTC
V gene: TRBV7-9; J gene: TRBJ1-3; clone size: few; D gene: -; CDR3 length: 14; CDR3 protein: CASSLPRGGNTIYF; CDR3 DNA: TGTGCCAGCAGCTTACCCAGGGGTGGAAACACCATATATTTT
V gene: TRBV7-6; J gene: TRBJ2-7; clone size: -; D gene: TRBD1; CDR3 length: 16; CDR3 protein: CASSLAMAGGSYEQYF; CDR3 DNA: TGTGCCAGCAGCTTAGCGATGGCAGGGGGCAGTTACGAGCAGTACTTC
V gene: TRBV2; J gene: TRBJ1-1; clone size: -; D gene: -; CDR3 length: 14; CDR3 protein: CASKRGQMNTEAFF; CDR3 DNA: TGTGCCAGCAAACGAGGACAGATGAACACTGAAGCTTTCTTT
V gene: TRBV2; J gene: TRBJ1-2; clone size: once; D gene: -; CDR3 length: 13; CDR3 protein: CASTPGSSDGYTF; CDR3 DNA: TGTGCCAGCACGCCAGGTTCATCTGATGGCTACACCTTC
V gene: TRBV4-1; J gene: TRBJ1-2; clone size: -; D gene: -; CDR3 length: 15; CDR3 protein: CASSQEGRDQNGYTF; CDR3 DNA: TGCGCCAGCAGCCAAGAAGGCAGGGATCAGAATGGCTACACCTTC
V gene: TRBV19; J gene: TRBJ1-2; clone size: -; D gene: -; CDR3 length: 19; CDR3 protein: CASSIEGKGTLIQGYGYTF; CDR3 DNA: TGTGCCAGTAGTATAGAGGGGAAGGGGACCTTGATACAGGGCTATGGCTACACCTTC
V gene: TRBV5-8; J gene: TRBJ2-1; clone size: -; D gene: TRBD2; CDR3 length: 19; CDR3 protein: CASSLAKYTSGRLVNEQFF; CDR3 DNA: TGTGCCAGCAGCTTGGCGAAGTATACTAGCGGGAGGCTGGTCAATGAGCAGTTCTTC
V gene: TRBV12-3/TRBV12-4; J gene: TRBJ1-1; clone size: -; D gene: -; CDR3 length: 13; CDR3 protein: CASSTIGGTEAFF; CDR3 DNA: TGTGCCAGCAGTACCATCGGGGGCACTGAAGCTTTCTTT
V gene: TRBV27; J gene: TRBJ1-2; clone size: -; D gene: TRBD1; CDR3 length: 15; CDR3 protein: CASSLSGQGLYGYTF; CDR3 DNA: TGTGCCAGCAGTCTGTCGGGACAGGGACTCTATGGCTACACCTTC
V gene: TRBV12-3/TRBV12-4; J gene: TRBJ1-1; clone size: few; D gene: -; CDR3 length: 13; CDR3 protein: CASSLWESAEAFF; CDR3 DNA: TGTGCCAGCAGTTTATGGGAGAGCGCTGAAGCTTTCTTT
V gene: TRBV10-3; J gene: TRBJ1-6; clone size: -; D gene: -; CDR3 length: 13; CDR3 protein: CAITDGNNSPLHF; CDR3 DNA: TGTGCCATCACGGACGGGAATAATTCACCCCTCCACTTT
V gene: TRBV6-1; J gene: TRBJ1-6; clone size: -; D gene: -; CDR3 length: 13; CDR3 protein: CASSEQYNSPLHF; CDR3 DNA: TGTGCCAGCAGTGAACAGTATAATTCACCCCTCCACTTT
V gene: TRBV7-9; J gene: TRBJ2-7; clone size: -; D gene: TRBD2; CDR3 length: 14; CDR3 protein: CASTPGRAREEQYF; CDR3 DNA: TGTGCCAGTACCCCGGGGAGGGCCCGGGAGGAGCAGTACTTC
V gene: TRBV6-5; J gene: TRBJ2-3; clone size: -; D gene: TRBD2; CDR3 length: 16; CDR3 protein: CASSYTEREWEDTQYF; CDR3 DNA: TGTGCCAGCAGTTACACTGAGCGGGAGTGGGAAGATACGCAGTATTTT
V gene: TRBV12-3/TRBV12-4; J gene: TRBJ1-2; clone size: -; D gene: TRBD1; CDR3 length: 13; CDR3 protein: CASRRTGSESYTF; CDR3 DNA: TGTGCCAGCAGGCGGACAGGGAGCGAAAGCTACACCTTC
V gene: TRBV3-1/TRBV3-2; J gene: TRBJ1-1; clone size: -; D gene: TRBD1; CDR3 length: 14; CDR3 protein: CASSNTPTGAEAFF; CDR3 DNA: TGTGCCAGCAGCAATACCCCTACAGGGGCCGAAGCTTTCTTT
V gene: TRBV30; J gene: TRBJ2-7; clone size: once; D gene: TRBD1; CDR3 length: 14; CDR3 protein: CAWKRGQGSYEQYF; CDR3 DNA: TGTGCCTGGAAACGGGGACAGGGATCCTACGAGCAGTACTTC
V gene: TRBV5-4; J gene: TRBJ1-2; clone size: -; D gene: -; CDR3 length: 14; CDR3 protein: CASRLERAGYGYTF; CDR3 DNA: TGTGCCAGCAGGCTTGAGAGGGCTGGGTATGGCTACACCTTC
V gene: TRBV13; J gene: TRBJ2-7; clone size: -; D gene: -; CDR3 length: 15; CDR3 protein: CASSSRISTVYEQYF; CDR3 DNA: TGTGCCAGCAGCTCCCGAATCTCGACAGTCTACGAGCAGTACTTC
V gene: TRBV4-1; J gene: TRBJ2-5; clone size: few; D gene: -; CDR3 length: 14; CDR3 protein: CASSQDPWAETQYF; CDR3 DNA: TGCGCCAGCAGCCAAGACCCCTGGGCTGAGACCCAGTACTTC
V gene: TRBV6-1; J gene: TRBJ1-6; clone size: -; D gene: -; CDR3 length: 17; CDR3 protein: CASSEAGWTAVNSPLHF; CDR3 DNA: TGTGCCAGCAGTGAAGCGGGGTGGACAGCGGTTAATTCACCCCTCCACTTT
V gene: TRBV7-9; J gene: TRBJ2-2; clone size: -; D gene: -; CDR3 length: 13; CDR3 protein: CASSLSVTGELFF; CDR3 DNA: TGTGCCAGCAGCTTATCAGTCACCGGGGAGCTGTTTTTT
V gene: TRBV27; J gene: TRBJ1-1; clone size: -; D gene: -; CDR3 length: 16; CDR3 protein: CASSPLYRRADTEAFF; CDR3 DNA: TGTGCCAGCAGTCCATTATATCGGCGGGCAGACACTGAAGCCTTCTTT
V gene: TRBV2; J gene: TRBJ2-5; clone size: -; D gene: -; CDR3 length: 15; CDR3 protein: CASSVKYAVLETQYF; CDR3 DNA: TGTGCCAGCAGTGTGAAATACGCGGTACTCGAGACCCAGTACTTC
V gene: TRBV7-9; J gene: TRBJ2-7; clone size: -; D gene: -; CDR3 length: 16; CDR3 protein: CASSLVAGTTHGEQYF; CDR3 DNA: TGTGCCAGCAGCTTAGTGGCCGGGACAACCCATGGGGAGCAGTACTTC
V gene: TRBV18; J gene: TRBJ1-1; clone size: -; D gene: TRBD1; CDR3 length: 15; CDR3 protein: CASSPVTGANTEAFF; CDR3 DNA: TGTGCCAGCTCACCTGTGACAGGGGCCAACACTGAAGCTTTCTTT
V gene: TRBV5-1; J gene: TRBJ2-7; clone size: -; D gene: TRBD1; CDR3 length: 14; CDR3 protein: CASSSGTASYEQYF; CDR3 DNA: TGCGCCAGCAGCTCGGGGACAGCTTCCTACGAGCAGTACTTC
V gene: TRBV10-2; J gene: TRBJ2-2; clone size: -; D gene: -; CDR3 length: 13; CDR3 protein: CASRVLNTGELFF; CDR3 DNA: TGCGCCAGCCGGGTCCTAAACACCGGGGAGCTGTTTTTT
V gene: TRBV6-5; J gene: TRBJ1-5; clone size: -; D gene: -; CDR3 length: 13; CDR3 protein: CASSWQAEQPQHF; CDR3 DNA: TGTGCCAGCAGTTGGCAGGCCGAACAGCCCCAGCATTTT
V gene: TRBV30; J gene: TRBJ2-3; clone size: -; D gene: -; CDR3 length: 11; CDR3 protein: CAWRGGVTQYF; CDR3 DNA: TGTGCCTGGAGGGGCGGGGTTACGCAGTATTTT
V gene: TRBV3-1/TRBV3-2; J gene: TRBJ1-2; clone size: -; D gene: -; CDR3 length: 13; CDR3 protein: CASSQGSGGGYTF; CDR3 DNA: TGTGCCAGCAGCCAGGGATCGGGGGGCGGCTACACCTTC
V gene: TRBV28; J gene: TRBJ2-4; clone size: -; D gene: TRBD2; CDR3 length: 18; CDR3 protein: CASSLRRLAGELKNIQYF; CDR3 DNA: TGTGCCAGCAGTTTACGTCGACTAGCGGGGGAACTCAAAAACATTCAGTACTTC
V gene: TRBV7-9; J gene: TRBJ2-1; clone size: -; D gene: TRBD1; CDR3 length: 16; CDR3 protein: CASSLAPGQVYNEQFF; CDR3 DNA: TGTGCCAGCAGCTTAGCACCGGGACAGGTTTACAATGAGCAGTTCTTC
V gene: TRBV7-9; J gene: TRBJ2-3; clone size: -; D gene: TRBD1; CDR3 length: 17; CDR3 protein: CASSLGTADLKRDTQYF; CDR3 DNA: TGTGCCAGCAGCCTGGGGACAGCCGATCTAAAACGAGATACGCAGTATTTT
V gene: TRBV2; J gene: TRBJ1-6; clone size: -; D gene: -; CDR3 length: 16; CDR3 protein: CASRLQMVESNSPLHF; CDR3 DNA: TGTGCCAGCAGACTTCAGATGGTGGAGTCGAATTCACCCCTCCACTTT
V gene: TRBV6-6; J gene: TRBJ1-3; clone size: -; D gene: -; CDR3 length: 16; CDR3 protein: CASSGPTTGSGNTIYF; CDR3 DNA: TGTGCCAGCAGCGGCCCAACGACAGGATCTGGAAACACCATATATTTT
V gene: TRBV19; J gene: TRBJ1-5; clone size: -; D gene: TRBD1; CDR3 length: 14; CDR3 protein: CASSTGQGNQPQHF; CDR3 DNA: TGTGCCAGTAGTACCGGACAGGGCAATCAGCCCCAGCATTTT
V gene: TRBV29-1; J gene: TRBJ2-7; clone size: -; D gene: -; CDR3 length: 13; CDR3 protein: CSVGGDEKYEQYF; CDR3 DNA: TGCAGCGTTGGGGGAGACGAGAAGTACGAGCAGTACTTC
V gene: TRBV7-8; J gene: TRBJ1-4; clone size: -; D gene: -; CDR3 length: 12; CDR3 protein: CASSPRGKKLFF; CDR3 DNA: TGTGCCAGCAGCCCCAGGGGTAAAAAACTGTTTTTT
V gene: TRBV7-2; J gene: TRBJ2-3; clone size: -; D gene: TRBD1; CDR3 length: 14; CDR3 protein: CASSPGQGLDTQYF; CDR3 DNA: TGTGCCAGCAGCCCGGGACAGGGTCTAGATACGCAGTATTTT
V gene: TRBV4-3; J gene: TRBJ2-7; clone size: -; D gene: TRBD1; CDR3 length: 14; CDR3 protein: CASSQGDRLNEQYF; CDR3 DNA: TGCGCCAGCAGCCAAGGGGACAGGTTGAACGAGCAGTACTTC
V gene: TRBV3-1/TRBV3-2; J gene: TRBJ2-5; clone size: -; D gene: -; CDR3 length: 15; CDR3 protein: CASSQVGGKMETQYF; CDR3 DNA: TGTGCCAGCAGCCAAGTAGGCGGGAAAATGGAGACCCAGTACTTC
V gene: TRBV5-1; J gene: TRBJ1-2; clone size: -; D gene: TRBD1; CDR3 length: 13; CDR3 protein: CASSQGQGYGYTF; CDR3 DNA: TGCGCCAGCAGCCAGGGACAGGGGTATGGCTACACCTTC
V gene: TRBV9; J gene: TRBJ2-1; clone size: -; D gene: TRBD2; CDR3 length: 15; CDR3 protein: CASSGGSFTYNEQFF; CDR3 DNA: TGTGCCAGCAGCGGCGGGAGTTTCACCTACAATGAGCAGTTCTTC
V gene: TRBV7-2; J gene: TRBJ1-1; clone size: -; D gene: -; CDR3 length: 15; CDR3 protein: CASSLGVLMNTEAFF; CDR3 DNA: TGTGCCAGCAGCTTAGGAGTTTTGATGAACACTGAAGCTTTCTTT